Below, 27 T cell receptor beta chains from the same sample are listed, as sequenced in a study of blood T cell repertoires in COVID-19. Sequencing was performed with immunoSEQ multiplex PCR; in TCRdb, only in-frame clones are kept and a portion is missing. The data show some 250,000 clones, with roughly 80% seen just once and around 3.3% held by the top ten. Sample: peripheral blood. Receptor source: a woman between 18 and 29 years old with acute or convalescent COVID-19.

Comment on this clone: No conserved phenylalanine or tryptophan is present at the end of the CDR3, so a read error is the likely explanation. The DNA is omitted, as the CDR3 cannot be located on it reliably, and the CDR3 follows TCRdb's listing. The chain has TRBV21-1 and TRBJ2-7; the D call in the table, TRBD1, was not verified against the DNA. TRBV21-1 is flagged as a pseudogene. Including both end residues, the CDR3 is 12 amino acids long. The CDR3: CASSKAGPGHPT.

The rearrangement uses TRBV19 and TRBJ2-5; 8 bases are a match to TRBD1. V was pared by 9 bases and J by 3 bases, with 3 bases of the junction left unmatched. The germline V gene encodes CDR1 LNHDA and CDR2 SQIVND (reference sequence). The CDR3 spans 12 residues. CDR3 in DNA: TGTGCCAGACCGGGACAGGAAGAGACCCAGTACTTC. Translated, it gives CARPGQEETQYF.

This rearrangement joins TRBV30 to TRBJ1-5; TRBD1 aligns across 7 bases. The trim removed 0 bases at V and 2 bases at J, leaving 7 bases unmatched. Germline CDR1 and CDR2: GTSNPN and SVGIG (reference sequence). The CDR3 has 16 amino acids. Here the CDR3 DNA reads TGTGCCTGGAGTGTACGGAACAGGGGAGGCAATCAGCCCCAGCATTTT. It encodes CAWSVRNRGGNQPQHF.

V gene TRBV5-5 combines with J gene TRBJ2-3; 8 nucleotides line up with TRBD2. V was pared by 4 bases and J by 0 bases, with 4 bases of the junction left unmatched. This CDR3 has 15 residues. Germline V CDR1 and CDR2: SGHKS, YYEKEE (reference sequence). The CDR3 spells CASSREGVSTDTQYF. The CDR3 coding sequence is TGTGCCAGCAGCCGGGAGGGGGTCAGCACAGATACGCAGTATTTT.

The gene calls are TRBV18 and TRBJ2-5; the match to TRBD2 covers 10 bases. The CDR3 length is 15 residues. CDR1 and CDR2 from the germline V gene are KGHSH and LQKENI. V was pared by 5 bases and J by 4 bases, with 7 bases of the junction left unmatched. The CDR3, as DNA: TGTGCCAGCTCATCCACGAGGACTAGCGGAGAGACCCAGTACTTC. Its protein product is CASSSTRTSGETQYF.

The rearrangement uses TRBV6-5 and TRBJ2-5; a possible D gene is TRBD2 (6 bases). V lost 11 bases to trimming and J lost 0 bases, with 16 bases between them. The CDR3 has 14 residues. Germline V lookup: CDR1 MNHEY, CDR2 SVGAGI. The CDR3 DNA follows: TGTGCCGAAGGGGCGGGGCAGGACCAAGAGACCCAGTACTTC. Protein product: CAEGAGQDQETQYF.

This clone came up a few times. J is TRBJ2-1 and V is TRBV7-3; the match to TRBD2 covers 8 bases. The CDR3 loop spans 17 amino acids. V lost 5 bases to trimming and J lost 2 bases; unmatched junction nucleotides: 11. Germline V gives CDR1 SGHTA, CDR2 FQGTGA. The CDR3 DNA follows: TGTGCCAGCAGCCCTAAATTCAGGGGACTAGCCTACAATGAGCAGTTCTTC. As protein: CASSPKFRGLAYNEQFF.

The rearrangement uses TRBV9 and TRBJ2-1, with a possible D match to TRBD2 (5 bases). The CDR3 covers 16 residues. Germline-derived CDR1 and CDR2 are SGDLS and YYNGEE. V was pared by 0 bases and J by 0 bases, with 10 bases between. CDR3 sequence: CASSVADYRSYNEQFF. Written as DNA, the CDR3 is TGTGCCAGCAGCGTAGCTGACTACCGCTCCTACAATGAGCAGTTCTTC.

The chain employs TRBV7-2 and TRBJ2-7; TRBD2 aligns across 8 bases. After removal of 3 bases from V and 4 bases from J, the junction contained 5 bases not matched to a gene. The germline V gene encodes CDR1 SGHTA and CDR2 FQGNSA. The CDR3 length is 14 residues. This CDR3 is CASSLGLDLYEQYF. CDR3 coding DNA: TGTGCCAGCAGCTTGGGACTAGACCTGTACGAGCAGTACTTC.

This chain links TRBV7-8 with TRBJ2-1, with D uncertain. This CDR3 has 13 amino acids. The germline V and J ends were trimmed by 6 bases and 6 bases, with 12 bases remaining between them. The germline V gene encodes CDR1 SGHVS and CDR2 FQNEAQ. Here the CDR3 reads CASRLSGANEQFF. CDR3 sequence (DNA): TGTGCCAGCAGATTATCGGGTGCCAATGAGCAGTTCTTC.

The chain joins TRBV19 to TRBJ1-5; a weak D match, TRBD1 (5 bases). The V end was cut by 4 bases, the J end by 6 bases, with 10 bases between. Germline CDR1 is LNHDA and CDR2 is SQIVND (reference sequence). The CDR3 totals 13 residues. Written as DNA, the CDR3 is TGTGCCAGTAGTAATCGGGGGTTTCAGCCCCAGCATTTT. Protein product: CASSNRGFQPQHF.

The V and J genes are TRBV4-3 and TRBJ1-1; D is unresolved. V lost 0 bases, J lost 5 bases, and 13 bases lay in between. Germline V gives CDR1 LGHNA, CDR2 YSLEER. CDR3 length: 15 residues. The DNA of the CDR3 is TGCGCCAGCAGCCAAGAACACCGACCGGGGACTGAAGCTTTCTTT. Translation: CASSQEHRPGTEAFF.

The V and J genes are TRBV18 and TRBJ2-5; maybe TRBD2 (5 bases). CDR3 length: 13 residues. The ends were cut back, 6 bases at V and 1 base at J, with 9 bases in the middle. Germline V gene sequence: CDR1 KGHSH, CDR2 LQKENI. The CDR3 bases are TGTGCCAGCTCCCCAGGACTCCAAGAGACCCAGTACTTC. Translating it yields CASSPGLQETQYF.

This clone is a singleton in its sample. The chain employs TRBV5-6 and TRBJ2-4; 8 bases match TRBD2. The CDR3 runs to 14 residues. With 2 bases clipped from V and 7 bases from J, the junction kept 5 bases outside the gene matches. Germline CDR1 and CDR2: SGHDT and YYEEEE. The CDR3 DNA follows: TGTGCCAGCAGCTTAATAGCGGGAAGCAACATTCAGTACTTC. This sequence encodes CASSLIAGSNIQYF.

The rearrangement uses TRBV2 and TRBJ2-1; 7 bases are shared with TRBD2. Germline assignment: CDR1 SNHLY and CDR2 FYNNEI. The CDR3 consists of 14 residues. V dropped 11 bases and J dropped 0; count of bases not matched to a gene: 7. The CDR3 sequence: CAARLASSYNEQFF. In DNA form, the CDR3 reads TGTGCCGCCAGACTAGCCAGCTCCTACAATGAGCAGTTCTTC.

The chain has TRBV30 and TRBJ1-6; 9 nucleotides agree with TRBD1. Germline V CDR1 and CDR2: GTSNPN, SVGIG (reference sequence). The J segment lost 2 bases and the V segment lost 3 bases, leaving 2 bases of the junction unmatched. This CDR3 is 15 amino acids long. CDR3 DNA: TGTGCCTGGAGGGGACAGGGAACCTATAATTCACCCCTCCACTTT. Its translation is CAWRGQGTYNSPLHF. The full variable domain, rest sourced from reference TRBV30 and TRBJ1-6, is SQTIHQWPATLVQPVGSPLSLECTVEGTSNPNLYWYRQAAGRGLQLLFYSVGIGQISSEVPQNLSASRPQDRQFILSSKKLLLSDSGFYLCAWRGQGTYNSPLHFGNGTRLTVT.

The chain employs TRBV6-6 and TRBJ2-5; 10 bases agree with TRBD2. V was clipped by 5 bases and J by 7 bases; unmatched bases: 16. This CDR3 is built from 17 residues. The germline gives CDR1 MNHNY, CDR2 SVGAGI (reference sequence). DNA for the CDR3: TGTGCCAGCAGTCTTACCATTGGACTAGCGGTAGATAGGACCCAGTACTTC. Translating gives CASSLTIGLAVDRTQYF.

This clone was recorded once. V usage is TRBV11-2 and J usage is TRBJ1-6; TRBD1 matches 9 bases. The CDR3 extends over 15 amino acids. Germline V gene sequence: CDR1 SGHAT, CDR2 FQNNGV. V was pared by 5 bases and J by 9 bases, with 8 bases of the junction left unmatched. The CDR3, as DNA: TGTGCCAGCAGCGCAGACAGGGGACAGGGTTCACCCCTCCACTTT. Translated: CASSADRGQGSPLHF. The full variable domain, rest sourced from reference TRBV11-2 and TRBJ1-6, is EAGVAQSPRYKIIEKRQSVAFWCNPISGHATLYWYQQILGQGPKLLIQFQNNGVVDDSQLPKDRFSAERLKGVDSTLKIQPAKLEDSAVYLCASSADRGQGSPLHFGNGTRLTVT.

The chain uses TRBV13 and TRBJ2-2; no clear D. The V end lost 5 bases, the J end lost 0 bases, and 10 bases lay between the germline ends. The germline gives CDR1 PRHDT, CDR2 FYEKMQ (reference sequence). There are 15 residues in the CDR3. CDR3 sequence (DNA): TGTGCCAGCAGCGGTAGCATCGCGAACACCGGGGAGCTGTTTTTT. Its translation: CASSGSIANTGELFF.

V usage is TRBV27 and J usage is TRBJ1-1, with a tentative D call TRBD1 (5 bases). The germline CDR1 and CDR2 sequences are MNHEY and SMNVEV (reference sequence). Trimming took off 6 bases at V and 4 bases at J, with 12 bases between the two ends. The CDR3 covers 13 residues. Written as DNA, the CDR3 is TGTGCCAGCAGCCGCCTTAGGGGCACTGAAGCTTTCTTT. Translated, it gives CASSRLRGTEAFF.

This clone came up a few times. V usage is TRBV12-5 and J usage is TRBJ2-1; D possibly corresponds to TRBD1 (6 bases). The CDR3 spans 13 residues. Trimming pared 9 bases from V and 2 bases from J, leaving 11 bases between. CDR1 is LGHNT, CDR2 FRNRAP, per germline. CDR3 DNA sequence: TGTGCTAGCCGCCGGGACACCTACAATGAGCAGTTCTTC. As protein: CASRRDTYNEQFF.

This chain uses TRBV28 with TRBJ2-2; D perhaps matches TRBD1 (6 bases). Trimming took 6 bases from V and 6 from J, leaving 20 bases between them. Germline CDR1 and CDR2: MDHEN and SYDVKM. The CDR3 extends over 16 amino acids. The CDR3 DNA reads TGTGCCAGCAGCCACAACAGGGAGAATAAGCCCGGGGAGCTGTTTTTT. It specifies CASSHNRENKPGELFF.

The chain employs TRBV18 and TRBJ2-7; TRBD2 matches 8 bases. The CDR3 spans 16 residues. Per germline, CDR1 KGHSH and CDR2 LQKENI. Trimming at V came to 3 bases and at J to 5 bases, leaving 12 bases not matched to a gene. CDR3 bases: TGTGCCAGCTCACCTTTTTCCGGGACTAGTGGCGACGAGCAGTACTTC. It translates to CASSPFSGTSGDEQYF.

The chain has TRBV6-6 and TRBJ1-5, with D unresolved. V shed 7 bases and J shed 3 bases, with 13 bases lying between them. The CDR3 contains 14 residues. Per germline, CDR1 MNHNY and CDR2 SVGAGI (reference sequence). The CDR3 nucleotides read TGTGCCAGCACCACTACACGGTCCAATCAGCCCCAGCATTTT. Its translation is CASTTTRSNQPQHF.

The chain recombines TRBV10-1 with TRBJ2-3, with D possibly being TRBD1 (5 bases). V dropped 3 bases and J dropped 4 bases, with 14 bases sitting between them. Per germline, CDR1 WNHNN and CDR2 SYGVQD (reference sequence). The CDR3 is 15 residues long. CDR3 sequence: CASSESGMGSDTQYF. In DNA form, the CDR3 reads TGCGCCAGCAGTGAATCAGGGATGGGGTCAGATACGCAGTATTTT.

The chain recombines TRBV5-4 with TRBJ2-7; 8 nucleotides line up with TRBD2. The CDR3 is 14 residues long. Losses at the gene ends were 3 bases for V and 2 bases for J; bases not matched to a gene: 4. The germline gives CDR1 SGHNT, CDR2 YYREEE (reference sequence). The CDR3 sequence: CASSSGLAPYEQYF. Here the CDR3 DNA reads TGTGCCAGCAGCTCTGGACTAGCCCCCTACGAGCAGTACTTC.

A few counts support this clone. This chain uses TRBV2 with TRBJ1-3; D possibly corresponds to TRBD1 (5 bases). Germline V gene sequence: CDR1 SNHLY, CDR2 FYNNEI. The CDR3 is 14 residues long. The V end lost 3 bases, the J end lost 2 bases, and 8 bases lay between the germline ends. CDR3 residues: CASSDGGAGNTIYF. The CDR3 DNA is TGTGCCAGCAGTGACGGGGGAGCTGGAAACACCATATATTTT. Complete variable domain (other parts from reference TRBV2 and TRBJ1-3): EPEVTQTPSHQVTQMGQEVILRCVPISNHLYFYWYRQILGQKVEFLVSFYNNEISEKSEIFDDQFSVERPDGSNFTLKIRSTKLEDSAMYFCASSDGGAGNTIYFGEGSWLTVV.